This is a list of T cell receptor beta chains from one sample in a study of CD8+ T cells in alopecia areata. Sequencing used immunoSEQ multiplex PCR; TCRdb keeps in-frame clones, though not all of them. The table records 250,000 to 300,000 clones, 58% of them present only once. Sequenced here: CD4+ T cells sorted from blood, sampled at week 24, from a patient treated with tofacitinib. The receptor source for this set is a human donor with alopecia areata. Both conserved end residues are part of each CDR3. The D gene is left open where the match is weak. Expanded clones get a size class; other rows say once, few or many, or leave the size out.

clone_size j_call d_call v_call cdr3_aa
few TRBJ2-5 TRBD1 TRBV5-1 CASSHGQGQDQYF
- TRBJ1-4 TRBD1 TRBV30 CAWSRDRGNEKLFF
- TRBJ2-5 - TRBV30 CAWSRETQYF
- TRBJ2-1 TRBD1 TRBV7-6 CASGQGDYNEQFF
- TRBJ2-1 TRBD2 TRBV5-1 CASSPWGYSGADYNEQFF
few TRBJ1-6 TRBD1 TRBV6-5 CASSRQGLDSPLHF
few TRBJ2-5 TRBD1 TRBV2 CASNSDRARILDF
- TRBJ2-3 - TRBV30 CAWSRRQESTDTQYF
few TRBJ2-3 - TRBV4-1 CASSQALRGDGADTQYF
few TRBJ2-6 - TRBV14 CASSQLGRGLSGANVLTF
- TRBJ1-2 - TRBV30 CAQSQGTGYTF
- TRBJ1-6 - TRBV15 CATSRAGLGNLIHF
- TRBJ2-1 - TRBV28 CASSLKRTAYNEQFF
- TRBJ1-6 - TRBV27 CASSLRGLNSPLHF
- TRBJ2-3 TRBD2 TRBV4-2 CASSRKGTSGGLSTDTQYF
- TRBJ1-2 - TRBV5-1 CASSLYGSSNYGYTF
once TRBJ2-3 - TRBV9 CASSVSEGWDTQYF
once TRBJ2-4 - TRBV25-1 CASSESPKILAKNIQYF
- TRBJ2-7 - TRBV29-1 CSVDRYSSYEQYF
- TRBJ2-1 - TRBV7-2 CASSSTRRYNEQFF
- TRBJ1-6 - TRBV23-1 CASSQVMAASSYNSPLHF
- TRBJ2-5 - TRBV7-2 CASSSRGRDLETQYF
- TRBJ2-3 TRBD1 TRBV30 CAWSARQGLSWGGTDTQYF
- TRBJ2-3 TRBD2 TRBV5-1 CASSLVAGEADTQYF
- TRBJ1-6 - TRBV29-1 CSVGIGTYNSPLHF
- TRBJ1-3 TRBD1 TRBV2 CASSEGQGIGNTIYF
- TRBJ2-2 - TRBV5-1 CASSLETGELFF
- TRBJ1-1 - TRBV4-1 CASSHPPSATVAFF
- TRBJ1-2 - TRBV4-2 CASSHLGDSGYTF
few TRBJ2-1 TRBD1 TRBV10-3 CAISRDRGSNEQFF
- TRBJ1-6 - TRBV7-9 CASSNGNTGSSPLHF
- TRBJ2-5 - TRBV7-8 CASSPRQTVSQETQYF
- TRBJ2-5 TRBD2 TRBV4-1 CASSRTRETQYF
- TRBJ1-2 - TRBV2 CASSDGPLYGYTF
- TRBJ2-6 - TRBV30 CAWSLSITGLGANVLTF
- TRBJ1-6 - TRBV30 CAWSVKGLGNSPLHF
few TRBJ1-1 - TRBV29-1 CSVVRDPEAFF
few TRBJ1-1 - TRBV7-3 CASSASDKNTEAFF
- TRBJ1-3 - TRBV5-6 CASSPSTGTHSGNTIYF
few TRBJ1-4 TRBD1 TRBV29-1 CSVQQGSNEKLFF
many TRBJ1-6 - TRBV7-2 CASSTTWDRPLHF
few TRBJ2-5 - TRBV6-6 CASRRETQYF
- TRBJ2-2 TRBD2 TRBV29-1 CSVAGVQWNTGELFF
- TRBJ2-7 - TRBV6-6 CASIGRVQIGYEQYF
- TRBJ2-3 TRBD1 TRBV15 CATKRDRAGDTQYF
few TRBJ1-5 - TRBV6-1 CASSQGWRPQHF
- TRBJ1-2 - TRBV2 CASRTGTNYGYTF
few TRBJ1-2 TRBD1 TRBV29-1 CSVEEDGQGEDGYTF
- TRBJ2-3 - TRBV30 CACRVPGTDTQYF
- TRBJ1-2 - TRBV5-1 CASSLGADVSAYGYTF
few TRBJ2-1 TRBD2 TRBV29-1 CSVDHGLAWDEQFF